Detailed here is one T cell receptor beta chain. Its antigen is unknown. Germline CDR1 reads DFQATT; CDR2 reads SNEGSKA (reference sequence). V lost 0 bases and J 1 base, leaving 9 bases between the germline ends. This CDR3 is built from 14 residues. A sample-barcoded 5' primer and a J-beta primer mix were used in a second PCR of roughly 7 to 11 cycles. Via MiXCR, TCRdb re-called the 5' RACE reads, giving one row per CDR3 protein. The sample has 600,000 to 1,000,000 distinct CDR3 sequences, 25% seen once. These data are taken from a study of blood T cells in healthy people across ages. Overall study findings and caveats: CMV status of donors was not determined, possibly confounding expanded clonotype changes. A roughly linear age-dependent decrease characterized TCR beta diversity per million T cells.

This sample was also put to use in a study of T cells of mothers and their children. That study adds: Second-round PCR products received sample barcodes and 2-4 random nucleotides from the M1S primer. Related mother-child pairs showed slightly, non-significantly higher overlap than unrelated pairs.

This chain connects TRBV20-1 to TRBJ1-1; unclear D gene. This clonotype originated in a boy younger than 18 in good health. Sequencing input: blood. The CDR3 DNA follows: TGCAGTGCTAGAGATCGAGTAACGAACACTGAAGCTTTCTTT. Translating it yields CSARDRVTNTEAFF.